The 14 T cell receptor beta chains below all came from one sample that was sequenced in a study of regulatory T cells in long-lasting Graves disease (dated by TCRdb to about 2021). Sample time point, as interpreted from the label and publication: newly diagnosed GD, antithyroid drugs for less than 3 months. For both TCR sequencing and RNA sequencing, RNA was extracted from PBMCs in TRIzol. Library method: multiplex PCR. This sample was sequenced with an Illumina HiSeq 4000. TCR beta libraries were built with iRepertoire HTBI primers and Arm-PCR amplification of CDR3 regions. The public reads were run again by TCRdb, first through fastp at Q25 and then through MiXCR, and only productive beta chains were kept. Duplicate CDR3 protein sequences are folded into a single record with the most common DNA and genes. The sample table shows 350,000 to 500,000 distinct CDR3 sequences, and 14% are seen once. 17% of the sample lies in the top ten.

These data are also associated with another study on T cells in Graves' hyperthyroidism and ophthalmopathy.

Sequenced material: peripheral blood mononuclear cells (PBMCs), taken at new diagnosis, from a patient treated with antithyroid drugs. The receptor source for this set is a woman between 50 and 59 years old with Graves disease. Donor details come from another sample of the same person, matched by shared clones.

The V call is TRBV7-9, the J call TRBJ1-6, with D possibly matching TRBD1 (5 bases). The CDR3 consists of 12 residues. V lost 5 bases and J lost 14, with 13 bases in between. CDR1 SEHNR and CDR2 FQNEAQ come from the germline V gene (reference sequence). In DNA, the CDR3 is TGTGCCAGCAGCGGGGGGGTCAGGGCCCTCCACTTT. It yields the protein CASSGGVRALHF. The variable domain in full, completed from reference TRBV7-9 and TRBJ1-6, reads DTGVSQNPRHKITKRGQNVTFRCDPISEHNRLYWYRQTLGQGPEFLTYFQNEAQLEKSRLLSDRFSAERPKGSFSTLEIQRTEQGDSAMYLCASSGGVRALHFGNGTRLTVT.

This clonotype has just a few counts. The rearrangement uses TRBV7-9 and TRBJ2-1, with 11 bases aligning to TRBD2. J was trimmed by 9 bases and V by 3 bases; bases with no gene match: 10. The CDR3 has 16 amino acids. Germline V gene lookup returns CDR1 SEHNR and CDR2 FQNEAQ (reference sequence). CDR3 in DNA: TGTGCCAGCAGCTTGACGACTAGCGGGATCGGGAGTGAGCAGTTCTTC. Translated, it gives CASSLTTSGIGSEQFF.

The chain is built from TRBV27 and TRBJ1-4; 7 bases match TRBD1. V dropped 6 bases and J dropped 5; count of bases not matched to a gene: 9. From germline, CDR1 is MNHEY and CDR2 SMNVEV (reference sequence). The CDR3 is made up of 15 amino acids. CDR3 sequence reads: CASRTSGTENEKLFF. CDR3 bases: TGTGCCAGCAGAACATCCGGGACAGAAAATGAAAAACTGTTTTTT. Using reference TRBV27 and TRBJ1-4 for the parts outside the CDR3, the full variable domain is EAQVTQNPRYLITVTGKKLTVTCSQNMNHEYMSWYRQDPGLGLRQIYYSMNVEVTDKGDVPEGYKVSRKEKRNFPLILESPSPNQTSLYFCASRTSGTENEKLFFGSGTQLSVL.

This clonotype was found many times. V and J are TRBV11-2 and TRBJ2-7; D is possibly TRBD2 (5 bases). This CDR3 spans 16 amino acids. Between the trimmed V and J ends, which lost 0 bases and 3 bases, there was a span of 15 bases. Germline CDR1 reads SGHAT; CDR2 reads FQNNGV. The CDR3 reads CASSLELAGAYYEQYF. The CDR3 nucleotides are TGTGCCAGCAGCTTAGAGCTAGCCGGAGCCTACTACGAGCAGTACTTC.

This clonotype was recorded at least ten times. This chain uses TRBV11-2 with TRBJ2-1; tentatively, D is TRBD1 (6 bases). The CDR3 sequence is 11 residues long. The germline V and J ends were trimmed by 11 bases and 6 bases, with 11 bases remaining between them. Per germline, CDR1 SGHAT and CDR2 FQNNGV. CDR3 region: CAGARGNEQFF. DNA for the CDR3: TGTGCCGGGGCCAGGGGCAATGAGCAGTTCTTC.

This clonotype has at least ten counts. J is TRBJ2-7 and V is TRBV6-1; TRBD2 aligns across 8 bases. The CDR3 runs to 18 residues. V lost 1 base to trimming and J lost 6 bases; unmatched junction nucleotides: 17. Germline V gives CDR1 MNHNS, CDR2 SASEGT. The CDR3 DNA is TGTGCCAGCAGTGAAGAAGGTCTACGGGAGGGTCCTTCTAGCGAGCAGTACTTC. Translated: CASSEEGLREGPSSEQYF.

There are many counts of this clonotype. J is TRBJ1-2 and V is TRBV7-9; no reliable D call. Trimming removed 1 base at V and 8 bases at J, with 17 bases between. The CDR3 totals 15 residues. Germline values: CDR1 SEHNR, CDR2 FQNEAQ (reference sequence). CDR3 protein: CASSLVPGRERGYTF. The DNA for the CDR3 is TGTGCCAGCAGCTTAGTCCCTGGTAGGGAACGGGGCTACACCTTC.

This clonotype was recorded at least ten times. The CDR3 DNA follows: TGTGCCAGCAGTGAAGCGTCCGGCCGGAGAAGTACAGTGGATGAGCAGTTCTTC. Amino acid sequence: CASSEASGRRSTVDEQFF. The chain recombines TRBV2 with TRBJ2-1, with no clear D. CDR1 SNHLY and CDR2 FYNNEI come from the germline V gene. The V gene lost 0 bases and the J gene lost 8 bases, with 23 bases spanning the gap. The CDR3 spans 18 residues.

This clonotype was found a few times. The chain couples TRBV20-1 to TRBJ2-2; D possibly matches TRBD1 or TRBD2 (6 bases each). V was clipped by 0 bases and J by 4 bases, with 12 bases between them. The CDR3 extends over 15 amino acids. In germline, CDR1 is DFQATT, CDR2 SNEGSKA (reference sequence). Written as DNA, the CDR3 is TGCAGTGCTAGAGATGAGGGGGGAGGCACCGGGGAGCTGTTTTTT. Protein sequence: CSARDEGGGTGELFF.

Many counts were recorded for this clonotype. The V call is TRBV3-1, the J call TRBJ1-5; a possible D gene is TRBD1 (5 bases). Germline V gene sequence: CDR1 LGHDT, CDR2 YNNKEL (reference sequence). The CDR3 extends over 15 amino acids. Trimming stripped 0 bases from V and 6 bases from J, with 12 bases between. CDR3 in amino acids: CASSQDIGAPQPQHF. The CDR3 DNA sequence: TGTGCCAGCAGCCAAGATATAGGGGCCCCTCAGCCCCAGCATTTT.

This clonotype is a singleton in its sample. CDR3 in amino acids: CSAQGSGTTGELFF. For the CDR3, the DNA is TGCAGTGCCCAAGGGTCAGGGACTACCGGGGAGCTGTTTTTT. This chain uses TRBV20-1 with TRBJ2-2; D is possibly TRBD2 (6 bases). Germline values: CDR1 DFQATT, CDR2 SNEGSKA (reference sequence). V was pared by 6 bases and J by 5 bases, with 16 bases between. The CDR3 has 14 amino acids.

This clonotype was found a few times. At one end the junction does not follow the germline gene, possibly because of a read error. CDR3 amino acids: CSARDVGLAGDLTYEQYF. Written as DNA, the CDR3 is TGCAGTGCTAGAGACGTAGGGCTAGCGGGCGATCTGACCTACGAGCAGTATTTC. The gene calls are TRBV20-1 and TRBJ2-7, with 8 nucleotides matching TRBD2. Germline CDR1 is DFQATT and CDR2 is SNEGSKA (reference sequence). This CDR3 spans 18 amino acids.

This clonotype was seen ten or more times. V is TRBV18 and J is TRBJ1-4, with D tentatively TRBD1 (5 bases). CDR1 and CDR2 from the germline V gene are KGHSH and LQKENI. The V gene lost 2 bases and the J gene lost 6 bases, with 13 bases spanning the gap. This CDR3 comprises 15 residues. The CDR3, as DNA: TGTGCCAGCTCACCATCCAGTAGAGGGGATGAAAAACTGTTTTTT. Residues: CASSPSSRGDEKLFF.

The rearrangement joins TRBV6-2 or TRBV6-3 to TRBJ2-3, with 13 bases identical to TRBD2. This CDR3 is 17 amino acids long. Germline V CDR1 and CDR2: MNHEY, SVGEGT. V trimming: 6 bases; J trimming: 5 bases; junction bases outside the gene matches: 11. The CDR3 bases are TGTGCCAGCAGCCTCCCCGGACTAGCGGGAGTACGAGATACGCAGTATTTT. Its protein is CASSLPGLAGVRDTQYF.